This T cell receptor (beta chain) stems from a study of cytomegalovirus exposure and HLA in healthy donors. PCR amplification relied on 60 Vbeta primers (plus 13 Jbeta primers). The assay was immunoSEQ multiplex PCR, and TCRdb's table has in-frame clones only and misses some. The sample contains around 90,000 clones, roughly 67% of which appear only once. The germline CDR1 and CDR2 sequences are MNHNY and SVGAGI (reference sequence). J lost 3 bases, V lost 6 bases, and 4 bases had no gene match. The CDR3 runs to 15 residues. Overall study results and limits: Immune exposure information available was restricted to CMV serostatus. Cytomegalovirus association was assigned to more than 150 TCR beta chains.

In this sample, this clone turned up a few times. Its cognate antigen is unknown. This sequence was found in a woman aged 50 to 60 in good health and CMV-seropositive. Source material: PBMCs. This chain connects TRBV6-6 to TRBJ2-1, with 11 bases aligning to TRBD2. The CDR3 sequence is CASRSGTSGYNEQFF. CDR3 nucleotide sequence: TGTGCCAGCAGGTCCGGGACTAGCGGCTACAATGAGCAGTTCTTC.